This T cell receptor beta chain originates from a study of blood T cell repertoires in COVID-19. As for the study in general: T cells, B-cell-depleted T cells, or PBMCs supplied cDNA or gDNA.

The CDR3 totals 15 residues. Germline-derived CDR1 and CDR2 are SGHTA and FQGNSA. J lost 1 base, V lost 4 bases, and 4 bases had no gene match. Assay: immunoSEQ multiplex PCR; the TCRdb copy retains only in-frame clones and omits some. This sample has a few hundred thousand clones, with more than 65% found just once. Sequencing was performed on PBMCs or T cells enriched from blood (not recorded which). The TCR comes from a man in his fifties or sixties who had recovered from COVID-19. The V and J genes are TRBV7-2 and TRBJ2-5, with 9 bases aligning to TRBD2. The CDR3 DNA is TGTGCCAGCAGCTCATCTAGCGGGACCCAAGAGACCCAGTACTTC. The encoded protein is CASSSSSGTQETQYF.